This TCR beta chain was identified during a study of Graves' ophthalmopathy and Graves' hyperthyroidism. Study context: If no ophthalmopathy appeared within 18 months of follow-up, hyperthyroidism was termed stable.

Clinical symptoms, serum thyroxine, TRAb, thyroid ultrasound and orbital computed tomography were relied on for diagnosis. RNA transcripts provided the template for amplifying TCR beta CDR3 regions. RT-PCR with HTBI primers came first, then second-round multiplex PCR. TCRdb recomputed calls from the multiplex PCR reads with MiXCR, one row per CDR3 protein. The sample comprises 580,000 or so distinct CDR3 sequences, about 35% of which are singletons, and about 4% rests with the top ten. This clonotype was seen more than once but under ten times. Its antigen is not identified. This CDR3 has 15 residues. Germline V gene sequence: CDR1 LNHNV, CDR2 YYDKDF (reference sequence). Trimming removed 0 bases from V and 0 bases from J, with 3 bases in between. Study-wide findings and caveats: Most thyroid-expanded clonotypes exceeding 0.001 frequency were also found in blood. Ophthalmopathy progression predictions by the model showed around 72% specificity and 70.59% sensitivity.

The TCR was taken from an adult man with Graves' hyperthyroidism. J is TRBJ1-6 and V is TRBV15; D ambiguous. Material for sequencing was peripheral blood or thyroid tissue (not recorded which). DNA of the CDR3: TGTGCCACCAGCAGAGAAGGCTCCTATAATTCACCCCTCCACTTT. Translated, it gives CATSREGSYNSPLHF. The full variable domain, its missing parts supplied by reference TRBV15 and TRBJ1-6, is DAMVIQNPRYQVTQFGKPVTLSCSQTLNHNVMYWYQQKSSQAPKLLFHYYDKDFNNEADTPDNFQSRRPNTSFCFLDIRSPGLGDTAMYLCATSREGSYNSPLHFGNGTRLTVT.